This passage covers 13 T cell receptor beta chains from one sample sequenced in a study of blood T cells in healthy people across ages. The authors ran a second PCR of about 6 to 11 cycles using a sample-barcoded 5' primer and a J-beta primer mix. In TCRdb, the 5' RACE reads were re-called with MiXCR into one record per CDR3 protein. The table records hundreds of thousands of distinct CDR3 sequences, 40% to 50% of them present only once. Sequences were obtained from blood. These receptors were collected from an elderly man in good health.

This CDR3 is CASRFTTGGNSPLHF. The CDR3 nucleotides are TGTGCCAGCCGCTTTACGACAGGGGGAAATTCACCCCTCCACTTT. The V call is TRBV6-2 or TRBV6-3, the J call TRBJ1-6; 9 bases are a match to TRBD1. Germline trimming cut 8 bases from V and 7 bases from J; bases unmatched to any gene: 9. This CDR3 is built from 15 residues. Germline V gene data show CDR1 as MNHEY and CDR2 as SVGEGT.

This clonotype was seen more than once but under ten times. V and J are TRBV5-5 and TRBJ2-7; no reliable D call. The assigned J gene may be wrong: the sequence end matches TRBJ2-5 better. This CDR3 region has 13 residues. CDR1 and CDR2 (germline): SGHKS, YYEKEE (reference sequence). CDR3 residues: CASSFGSGVTQYF. As DNA, the CDR3 is TGTGCCAGCAGCTTTGGGTCCGGCGTGACCCAGTACTTC.

V and J are TRBV7-9 and TRBJ1-1, with a tentative D call TRBD1 (5 bases). V was shortened by 5 bases and J by 1 base, with 14 bases between the two germline ends. CDR3 size: 15 residues. Germline values: CDR1 SEHNR, CDR2 FQNEAQ (reference sequence). This chain's CDR3 is CASSPRGRWNTEAFF. CDR3 bases: TGTGCCAGCAGCCCACGGGGGAGGTGGAACACTGAAGCTTTCTTT.

The chain employs TRBV20-1 and TRBJ2-1, with D unresolved. The CDR3 has 10 amino acids. Trimming left V 6 bases short and J 6 bases short, with 6 bases between. Germline V gene lookup returns CDR1 DFQATT and CDR2 SNEGSKA (reference sequence). The CDR3: CSAPSNEQFF. The DNA for the CDR3 is TGCAGTGCCCCGTCCAATGAGCAGTTCTTC.

V usage is TRBV12-3 or TRBV12-4 and J usage is TRBJ2-3, with 10 nucleotides matching TRBD1. This CDR3 region has 16 residues. V shed 6 bases and J 6 bases; nucleotides not matched to a gene: 12. This chain's CDR3 is CASSLSGTGEWDTQYF. The DNA for the CDR3 is TGTGCCAGCAGCCTAAGCGGGACAGGGGAATGGGATACGCAGTATTTT.

This clonotype has a single count. The V call is TRBV20-1, the J call TRBJ2-1; maybe TRBD2 (5 bases). Germline loops: CDR1 DFQATT, CDR2 SNEGSKA (reference sequence). V lost 6 bases, J lost 2 bases, and 11 bases lay in between. This CDR3 region has 13 residues. This chain's CDR3 is CSATTGTYNEQFF. The CDR3, as DNA: TGCAGTGCCACCACCGGGACCTACAATGAGCAGTTCTTC.

Here the CDR3 reads CASSQDPARGNYGYTF. CDR3 DNA sequence: TGCGCCAGCAGCCAAGATCCGGCCAGGGGTAACTATGGCTACACCTTC. V usage is TRBV4-3 and J usage is TRBJ1-2; possible D gene TRBD1, 6 bases. The V end lost 0 bases, the J end lost 1 base, and 12 bases lay between the germline ends. Germline CDR1 and CDR2: LGHNA and YSLEER. The CDR3 consists of 16 residues.

The rearrangement joins TRBV2 to TRBJ1-2; D ambiguous. This CDR3 is 12 amino acids long. Trimming took off 6 bases at V and 4 bases at J, with 9 bases between the two ends. CDR1 and CDR2 from the germline V gene are SNHLY and FYNNEI. CDR3 DNA sequence: TGTGCCAGCAGGGCAGGCCCCTATGGCTACACCTTC. Translated: CASRAGPYGYTF.

The CDR3 coding sequence is TGTGCCAGCAGTTTACAGCGGGGGGCCCACGAGCAGTACTTC. Encoded protein: CASSLQRGAHEQYF. This rearrangement joins TRBV6-5 to TRBJ2-5, with 9 nucleotides matching TRBD2. The DNA end lines up better with TRBJ2-7; the J call may be wrong. This CDR3 has 14 residues. Germline V gene data show CDR1 as MNHEY and CDR2 as SVGAGI.

V and J are TRBV7-8 and TRBJ1-2; D unclear. V was trimmed by 5 bases and J by 2 bases, leaving 15 bases between them. This CDR3 has 15 residues. Per germline, CDR1 SGHVS and CDR2 FQNEAQ. CDR3 DNA sequence: TGTGCCAGCAGCCCCGGGCCCTGGACGAACTATGGCTACACCTTC. Translation: CASSPGPWTNYGYTF. The entire variable domain, with the rest obtained from reference TRBV7-8 and TRBJ1-2, is as follows: GAGVSQSPRYKVAKRGQDVALRCDPISGHVSLFWYQQALGQGPEFLTYFQNEAQLDKSGLPSDRFFAERPEGSVSTLKIQRTQQEDSAVYLCASSPGPWTNYGYTFGSGTRLTVV.

This clonotype was detected only a few times. The rearrangement joins TRBV20-1 to TRBJ2-7; D is possibly TRBD1 (6 bases). CDR3 length equals 12 residues. CDR1 is DFQATT and CDR2 is SNEGSKA in the germline V gene (reference sequence). V lost 3 bases and J lost 3, with 9 bases in between. The CDR3 reads CSARGAGYEQYF. CDR3 nucleotide sequence: TGCAGTGCTAGGGGGGCGGGCTACGAGCAGTACTTC.

V usage is TRBV3-1 and J usage is TRBJ2-1, with 9 positions matching TRBD1. The ends lost 6 bases at V and 5 bases at J; junction bases unmatched: 5. Germline V CDR1 and CDR2: LGHDT, YNNKEL (reference sequence). CDR3 size: 14 residues. For the CDR3, the DNA is TGTGCCAGCAGTCGAAGGACAGGGGACAATGAGCAGTTCTTC. Amino acids: CASSRRTGDNEQFF.

With regard to this clonotype: A read error may explain this, as a much larger clone is one base away. The V call is TRBV6-5, the J call TRBJ2-7; 9 bases agree with TRBD2. V shed 5 bases, J shed 5 bases, and the junction held 7 bases outside the gene matches. Germline V CDR1 and CDR2: MNHEY, SVGAGI. The CDR3 covers 14 residues. The CDR3 spells CASSDGTSSDEQYF. In DNA form, the CDR3 reads TGTGCCAGCAGTGACGGGACTAGCAGCGACGAGCAGTACTTC.